The next 16 T cell receptor beta chains were all read from a single sample in a study of blood T cell repertoires in COVID-19. Here immunoSEQ multiplex PCR was the method, and the copy in TCRdb shows in-frame clones only, minus some. The table lists about 220,000 clones, 70% to 90% of them singletons. The sample consisted of peripheral blood. The receptors come from a woman aged 25 to 45 who had recovered from COVID-19.

The chain links TRBV10-1 to TRBJ2-5; the match to TRBD1 covers 10 bases. This CDR3 is built from 15 residues. Germline V gives CDR1 WNHNN, CDR2 SYGVQD (reference sequence). J was trimmed by 3 bases and V by 4 bases; bases with no gene match: 5. The CDR3 region has the DNA TGCGCCAGCAGTGGCCCCGGGACAGGGGAAGAGACCCAGTACTTC. It encodes CASSGPGTGEETQYF.

Points on this clone: Other nucleotide sequences in the sample specify the same CDR3. The J gene is TRBJ2-7, the V gene TRBV19; perhaps TRBD2 as D (5 bases). Germline CDR1 reads LNHDA; CDR2 reads SQIVND (reference sequence). Trimming pared 3 bases from V and 5 bases from J, leaving 8 bases between. CDR3 size: 12 residues. CDR3 in amino acids: CASSIAGNEQYF. The CDR3 DNA is TGTGCCAGTAGTATCGCGGGTAACGAGCAGTACTTC. The whole variable domain, filled in from reference TRBV19 and TRBJ2-7, reads DGGITQSPKYLFRKEGQNVTLSCEQNLNHDAMYWYRQDPGQGLRLIYYSQIVNDFQKGDIAEGYSVSREKKESFPLTVTSAQKNPTAFYLCASSIAGNEQYFGPGTRLTVT.

This clone was observed a single time. This chain joins TRBV20-1 and TRBJ1-4; TRBD1 aligns across 9 bases. The CDR3 has 15 residues. The V gene's germline CDR1 is DFQATT and CDR2 SNEGSKA (reference sequence). The ends lost 3 bases at V and 6 bases at J; junction bases unmatched: 8. CDR3 sequence: CSASSRGQGYEKLFF. The DNA for the CDR3 is TGCAGTGCTAGTTCTAGAGGACAGGGGTATGAAAAACTGTTTTTT.

This rearrangement joins TRBV10-3 to TRBJ1-2; D perhaps matches TRBD1 (6 bases). Germline V gene data show CDR1 as ENHRY and CDR2 as SYGVKD. CDR3 length: 14 amino acids. Deletions cut 9 bases from V and 6 bases from J, with 20 bases between. CDR3 sequence reads: CAINPQGGNNGYTF. The CDR3 region has the DNA TGTGCCATTAACCCCCAAGGGGGTAATAATGGCTACACCTTC.

The chain uses TRBV4-1 and TRBJ2-7, with 8 nucleotides matching TRBD1. The V and J ends lost 1 base and 5 bases, in that order; junction bases with no gene match: 4. The length of the CDR3 is 14 residues. Germline CDR1 reads MGHRA; CDR2 reads YSYEKL. CDR3 sequence (DNA): TGCGCCAGCAGCCAAGGGACAGGGTGGGACGAGCAGTACTTC. Its translation is CASSQGTGWDEQYF.

This clone was observed a handful of times. The chain carries TRBV19 and TRBJ2-3, with 8 bases fitting TRBD2. V gave up 2 bases and J gave up 4 bases; unmatched junction bases: 5. This CDR3 contains 15 residues. Germline values: CDR1 LNHDA, CDR2 SQIVND (reference sequence). CDR3 bases: TGTGCCAGTAGTATAAGTAGCGGGGCAGCAGATACGCAGTATTTT. Its translation is CASSISSGAADTQYF.

This clone appeared a few times. J is TRBJ2-1 and V is TRBV6-1; a possible D gene is TRBD1 (6 bases). The CDR3 extends over 18 amino acids. The V end was cut by 1 base, the J end by 0 bases, with 16 bases between. Germline values: CDR1 MNHNS, CDR2 SASEGT. CDR3: CASSEEFGAGASYNEQFF. The CDR3, as DNA: TGTGCCAGCAGTGAAGAGTTTGGGGCAGGGGCCTCCTACAATGAGCAGTTCTTC.

The rearrangement joins TRBV5-4 to TRBJ1-1, with D hard to call. Trimming stripped 0 bases from V and 0 bases from J, with 6 bases between. Germline-derived CDR1 and CDR2 are SGHNT and YYREEE (reference sequence). The CDR3 contains 14 residues. The CDR3 DNA reads TGTGCCAGCAGCTTGGCGGGGATGAACACTGAAGCTTTCTTT. The encoded protein is CASSLAGMNTEAFF.

There are a few counts of this clone. The chain has TRBV7-8 and TRBJ1-2; 8 nucleotides agree with TRBD1. Germline lookup yields CDR1 SGHVS and CDR2 FQNEAQ. The CDR3 has 16 amino acids. V lost 3 bases, J lost 5 bases, and 11 bases stayed unmatched. The CDR3 sequence: CASSFSAAGGRYGYTF. The CDR3 DNA follows: TGTGCCAGCAGCTTTTCCGCCGCAGGGGGCCGGTATGGCTACACCTTC.

The V and J genes are TRBV29-1 and TRBJ2-3; TRBD2 agrees at 7 bases. The CDR3 runs 15 residues. The J segment lost 0 bases and the V segment lost 5 bases, leaving 8 bases of the junction unmatched. Germline CDR1 and CDR2: SQVTM and ANQGSEA. In DNA, the CDR3 is TGCAGCGTTCAAAGACTAGCCGGGAGCACAGATACGCAGTATTTT. Encoded protein: CSVQRLAGSTDTQYF.

The chain carries TRBV10-3 and TRBJ2-3; 11 positions agree with TRBD2. V was pared by 3 bases and J by 3 bases, with 8 bases of the junction left unmatched. The CDR3 is 17 amino acids. The germline V gene encodes CDR1 ENHRY and CDR2 SYGVKD. In DNA, the CDR3 is TGTGCCATCAGTGACGCCGGGACTAGCGGAATAACAGATACGCAGTATTTT. Residues: CAISDAGTSGITDTQYF.

This clone was found a few times. The identical CDR3 is also encoded by other nucleotide sequences in the sample. J is TRBJ2-1 and V is TRBV27, with 8 bases identical to TRBD1. This CDR3 is built from 16 residues. The germline V gene has CDR1 MNHEY and CDR2 SMNVEV (reference sequence). Trimming at V came to 5 bases and at J to 1 base, leaving 7 bases not matched to a gene. CDR3 DNA sequence: TGTGCCAGCAGTCCTCGCCGACAGGGGTCCTACAATGAGCAGTTCTTC. Its protein product is CASSPRRQGSYNEQFF.

The chain links TRBV5-1 to TRBJ1-2; D gene uncertain. V was trimmed by 0 bases and J by 0 bases, leaving 9 bases between them. This CDR3 region has 15 residues. The germline CDR1 and CDR2 sequences are SGHRS and YFSETQ. This CDR3 reads CASSLVGRANYGYTF. CDR3 in DNA: TGCGCCAGCAGCTTGGTAGGTCGGGCTAACTATGGCTACACCTTC.

The CDR3 here is CASSQGGGSNQPQHF. CDR3 coding DNA: TGCGCCAGCAGCCAAGGAGGGGGAAGCAATCAGCCCCAGCATTTT. The chain recombines TRBV4-1 with TRBJ1-5; possibly TRBD1 for D (6 bases). This CDR3 region has 15 residues. V lost 1 base, J lost 1 base, and 8 bases lay in between. From germline, CDR1 is MGHRA and CDR2 YSYEKL.

The rearrangement uses TRBV30 and TRBJ2-1; 8 nucleotides align to TRBD2. This CDR3 is built from 14 residues. Germline V CDR1 and CDR2: GTSNPN, SVGIG (reference sequence). V trimming: 7 bases; J trimming: 2 bases; junction bases outside the gene matches: 7. CDR3 DNA sequence: TGTGCCTTCAAATCGGGGGGGCCCTACAATGAGCAGTTCTTC. The encoded protein is CAFKSGGPYNEQFF.

The chain couples TRBV19 to TRBJ2-1, with 9 bases fitting TRBD1. The CDR3 extends over 15 amino acids. The trim removed 8 bases at V and 3 bases at J, leaving 8 bases unmatched. Germline CDR1 reads LNHDA; CDR2 reads SQIVND (reference sequence). This chain's CDR3 is CASLDPGQGYNEQFF. As DNA, the CDR3 is TGTGCCAGTCTTGATCCGGGACAGGGCTACAATGAGCAGTTCTTC.